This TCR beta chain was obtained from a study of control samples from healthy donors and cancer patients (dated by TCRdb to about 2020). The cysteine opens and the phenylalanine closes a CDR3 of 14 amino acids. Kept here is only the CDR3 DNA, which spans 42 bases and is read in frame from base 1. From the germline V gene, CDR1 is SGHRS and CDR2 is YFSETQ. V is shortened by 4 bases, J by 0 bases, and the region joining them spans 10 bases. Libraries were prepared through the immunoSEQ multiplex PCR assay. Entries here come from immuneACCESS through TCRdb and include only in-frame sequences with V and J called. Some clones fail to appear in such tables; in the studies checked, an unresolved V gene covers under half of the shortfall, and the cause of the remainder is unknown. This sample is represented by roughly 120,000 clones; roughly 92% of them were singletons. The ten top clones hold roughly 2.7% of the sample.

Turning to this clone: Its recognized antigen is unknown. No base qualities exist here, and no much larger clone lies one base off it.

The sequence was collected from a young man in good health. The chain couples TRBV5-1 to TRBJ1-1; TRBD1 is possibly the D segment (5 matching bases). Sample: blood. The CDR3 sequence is CASSPGPMNTEAFF. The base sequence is TGCGCCAGCAGCCCGGGACCGATGAACACTGAAGCTTTCTTT.